This TCR beta chain was sequenced during a study of Ad26.COV2.S vaccination and SARS-CoV-2 variants. Overall study context: The COV1001 Ad26.COV2.S trial arm included the donor. Ad26.COV2.S given intramuscularly, once or twice 56 days apart.

This CDR3 is 15 amino acids long. The ends lost 5 bases at V and 2 bases at J; junction bases unmatched: 7. In germline, CDR1 is SGHRS, CDR2 YFSETQ. Treatment denoted: some 20 received Ad26.COV2.S at low or high dose, single or two shots; roughly five received placebo; per-sample allocation not given. Sampling took place 63 days after the first vaccine or placebo injection. Clones were read by immunoSEQ multiplex PCR, and TCRdb kept only the in-frame ones, dropping some. The sample has 400,000 to 500,000 clones, 75% to 90% seen once. This clone was detected a few times. The sequenced sample was peripheral blood, obtained in a trial of Ad26.COV2.S vaccine versus placebo. The source of this sequence is a person aged 18-65 years who received the Ad26.COV2.S COVID-19 vaccine or a placebo. This chain joins TRBV5-1 and TRBJ1-5; 7 bases line up with TRBD1. This CDR3 reads CASSTGADGNQPQHF. DNA for the CDR3: TGCGCCAGCAGTACAGGGGCGGATGGCAATCAGCCCCAGCATTTT.